This T cell receptor (beta chain) stems from a study of T-cell reconstitution after alpha-beta-depleted transplantation in children. The V end lost 3 bases, the J end lost 3 bases, and 9 bases lay between the germline ends. The CDR3 spans 14 residues. Germline lookup yields CDR1 LGHDT and CDR2 YNNKEL (reference sequence). Unique molecular identifiers were incorporated during preparation of the TCRbeta library. TCRdb independently ran MiXCR on the PCR reads; one entry per CDR3 protein. The table has 150,000 to 200,000 distinct CDR3 sequences, about 6.4% seen once. This receptor was taken from a human donor who donated a stem cell graft to a child with Wiskott-Aldrich syndrome. The source material was PBMCs from the stem cell graft donor, sampled from the stem cell graft. The rearrangement joins TRBV3-1 to TRBJ2-4; possible D gene TRBD1, 5 bases. The CDR3 loop is CASSQGRIKNIQYF. Here the CDR3 DNA reads TGTGCCAGCAGCCAGGGGCGGATCAAAAACATTCAGTACTTC.